This entry describes one T cell receptor beta chain. What it recognizes is unknown. This entry is derived from a study of T cell responses to AZD1222 COVID-19 vaccine. Study findings and constraints: Following two doses of AZD1222, Spike-specific TCR breadth and depth rose. Spike-wide coverage was observed for vaccine-associated CD4 TCRs, with dominant responses at 160-218 and 743-854. A reported finding is that nearly half of spike-specific TCRs target unmutated variant regions. Repertoire samples came only from after the peak T cell response.

The CDR3 runs 12 residues. The germline CDR1 and CDR2 sequences are MNHNY and SVGAGI (reference sequence). Trimming cost V 2 bases and J 4 bases, with 6 bases left between them. Profiling relied on immunoSEQ multiplex PCR, and the TCRdb table lists in-frame clones only, not all of them. The sample has fewer than 200,000 clones, around 94% seen once. Sequenced here: peripheral blood, sampled 28 days after the second AZD1222 dose. The rearrangement joins TRBV6-6 to TRBJ2-7; the D is unclear. The receptor was isolated from an adult who received the AZD1222 COVID-19 vaccine. The CDR3 loop is CASSYAGYEQYF. CDR3 coding DNA: TGTGCCAGCAGTTACGCAGGATACGAGCAGTACTTC.